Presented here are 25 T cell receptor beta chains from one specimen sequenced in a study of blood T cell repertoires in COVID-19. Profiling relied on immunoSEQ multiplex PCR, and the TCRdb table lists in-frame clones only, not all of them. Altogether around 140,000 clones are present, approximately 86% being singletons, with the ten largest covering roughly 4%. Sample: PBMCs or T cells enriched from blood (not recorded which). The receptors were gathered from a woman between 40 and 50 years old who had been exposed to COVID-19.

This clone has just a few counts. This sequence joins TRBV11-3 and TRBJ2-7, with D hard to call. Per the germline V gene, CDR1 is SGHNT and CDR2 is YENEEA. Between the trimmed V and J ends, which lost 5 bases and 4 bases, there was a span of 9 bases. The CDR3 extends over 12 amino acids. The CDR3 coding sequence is TGTGCCAGCAGCGCAACCGGTTACGAGCAGTACTTC. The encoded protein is CASSATGYEQYF. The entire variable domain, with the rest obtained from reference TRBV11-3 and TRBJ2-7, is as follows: EAGVVQSPRYKIIEKKQPVAFWCNPISGHNTLYWYLQNLGQGPELLIRYENEEAVDDSQLPKDRFSAERLKGVDSTLKIQPAELGDSAVYLCASSATGYEQYFGPGTRLTVT.

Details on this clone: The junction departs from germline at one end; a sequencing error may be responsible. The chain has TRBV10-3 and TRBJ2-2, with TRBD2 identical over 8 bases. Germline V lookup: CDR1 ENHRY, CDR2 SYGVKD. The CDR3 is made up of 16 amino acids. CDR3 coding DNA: TGTGCCATCAGTGAGTTAGCGGGGTCGAACATCGGGGAGCTGTTTTTT. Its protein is CAISELAGSNIGELFF.

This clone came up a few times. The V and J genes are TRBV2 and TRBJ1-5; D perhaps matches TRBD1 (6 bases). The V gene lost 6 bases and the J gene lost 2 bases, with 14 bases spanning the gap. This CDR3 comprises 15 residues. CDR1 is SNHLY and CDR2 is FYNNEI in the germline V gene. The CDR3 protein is CASRSDRFGNQPQHF. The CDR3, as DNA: TGTGCCAGCAGGTCAGACAGGTTCGGCAATCAGCCCCAGCATTTT.

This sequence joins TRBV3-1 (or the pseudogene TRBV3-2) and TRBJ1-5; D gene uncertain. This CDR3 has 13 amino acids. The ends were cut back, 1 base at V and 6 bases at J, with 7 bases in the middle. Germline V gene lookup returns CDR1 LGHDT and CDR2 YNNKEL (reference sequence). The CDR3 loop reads CASSQVSSQPQHF. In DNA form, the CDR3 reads TGTGCCAGCAGCCAAGTAAGTAGTCAGCCCCAGCATTTT.

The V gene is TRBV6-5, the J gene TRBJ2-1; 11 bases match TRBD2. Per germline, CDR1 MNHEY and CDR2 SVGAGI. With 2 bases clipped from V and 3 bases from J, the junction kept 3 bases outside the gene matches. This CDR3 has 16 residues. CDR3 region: CASSYQGLAVYNEQFF. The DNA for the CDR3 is TGTGCCAGCAGTTACCAGGGACTAGCGGTCTACAATGAGCAGTTCTTC.

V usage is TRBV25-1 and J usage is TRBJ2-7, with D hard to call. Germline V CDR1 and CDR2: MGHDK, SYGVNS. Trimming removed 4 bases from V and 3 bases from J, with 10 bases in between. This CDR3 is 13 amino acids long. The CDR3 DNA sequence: TGTGCCAGCAGTGTAAAACGGAGCTACGAGCAGTACTTC. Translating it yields CASSVKRSYEQYF.

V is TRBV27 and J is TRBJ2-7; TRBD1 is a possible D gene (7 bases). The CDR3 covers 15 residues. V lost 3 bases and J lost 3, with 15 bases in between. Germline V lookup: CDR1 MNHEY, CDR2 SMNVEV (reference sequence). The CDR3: CASSFRGDSFYEQYF. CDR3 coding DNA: TGTGCCAGCAGTTTTAGGGGGGACAGCTTCTACGAGCAGTACTTC.

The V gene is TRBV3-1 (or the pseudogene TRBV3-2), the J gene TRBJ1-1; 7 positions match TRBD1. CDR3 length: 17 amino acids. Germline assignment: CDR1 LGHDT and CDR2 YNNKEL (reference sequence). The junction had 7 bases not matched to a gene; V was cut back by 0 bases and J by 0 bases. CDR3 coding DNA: TGTGCCAGCAGCCAAGACAGGGGGATGATTATGAACACTGAAGCTTTCTTT. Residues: CASSQDRGMIMNTEAFF.

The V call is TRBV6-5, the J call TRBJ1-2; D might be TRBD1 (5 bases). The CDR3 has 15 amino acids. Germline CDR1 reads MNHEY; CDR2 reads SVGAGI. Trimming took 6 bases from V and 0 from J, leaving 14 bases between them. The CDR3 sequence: CASRPPGMTNYGYTF. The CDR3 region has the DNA TGTGCCAGCAGACCCCCAGGGATGACTAACTATGGCTACACCTTC.

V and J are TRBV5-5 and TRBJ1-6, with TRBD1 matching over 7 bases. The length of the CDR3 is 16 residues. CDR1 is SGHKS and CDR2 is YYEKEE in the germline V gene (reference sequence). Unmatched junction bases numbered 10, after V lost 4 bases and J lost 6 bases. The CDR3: CASSLTGVTINSPLHF. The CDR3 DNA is TGTGCCAGCAGCCTTACAGGGGTTACGATTAATTCACCCCTCCACTTT.

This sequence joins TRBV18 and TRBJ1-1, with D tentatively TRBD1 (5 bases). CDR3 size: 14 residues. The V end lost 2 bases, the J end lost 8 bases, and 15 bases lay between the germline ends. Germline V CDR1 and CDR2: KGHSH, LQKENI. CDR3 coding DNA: TGTGCCAGCTCACCAATTCACCGGGAGGGGGAAGCTTTCTTT. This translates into CASSPIHREGEAFF.

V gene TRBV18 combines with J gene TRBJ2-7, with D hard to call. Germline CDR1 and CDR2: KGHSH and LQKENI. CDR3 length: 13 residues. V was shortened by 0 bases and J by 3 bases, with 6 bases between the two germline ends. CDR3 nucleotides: TGTGCCAGCTCACCACCCCCCAGCTACGAGCAGTACTTC. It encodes CASSPPPSYEQYF.

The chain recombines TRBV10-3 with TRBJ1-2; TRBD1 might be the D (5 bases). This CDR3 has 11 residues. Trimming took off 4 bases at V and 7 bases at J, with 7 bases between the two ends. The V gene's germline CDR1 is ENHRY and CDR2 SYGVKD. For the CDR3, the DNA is TGTGCCATCAGTGCAGGGTTTGGCTACACCTTC. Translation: CAISAGFGYTF.

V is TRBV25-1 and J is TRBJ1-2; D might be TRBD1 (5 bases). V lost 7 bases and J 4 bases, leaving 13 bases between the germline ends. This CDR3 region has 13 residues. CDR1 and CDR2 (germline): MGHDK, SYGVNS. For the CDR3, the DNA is TGTGCCAGCACGGGCAGGGAGGGCTATGGCTACACCTTC. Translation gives CASTGREGYGYTF.

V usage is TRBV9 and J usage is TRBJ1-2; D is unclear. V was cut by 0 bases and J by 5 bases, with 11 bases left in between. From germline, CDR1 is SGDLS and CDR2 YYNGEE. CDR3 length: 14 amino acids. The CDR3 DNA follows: TGTGCCAGCAGCGTAGATATGGGGAGGTATGGCTACACCTTC. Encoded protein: CASSVDMGRYGYTF.

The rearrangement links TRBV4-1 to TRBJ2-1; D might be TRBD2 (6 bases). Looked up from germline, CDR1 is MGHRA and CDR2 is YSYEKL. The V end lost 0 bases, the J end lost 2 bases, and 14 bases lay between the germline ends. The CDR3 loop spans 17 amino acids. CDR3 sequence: CASSQDLGTGTYNEQFF. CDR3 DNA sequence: TGCGCCAGCAGCCAAGATTTGGGGACTGGCACCTACAATGAGCAGTTCTTC.

CDR3 amino acids: CASSFGGASSTDTQYF. For the CDR3, the DNA is TGCGCCAGCAGCTTCGGCGGAGCTTCTAGCACAGATACGCAGTATTTT. The chain recombines TRBV5-1 with TRBJ2-3; D is undetermined. Germline V gene data show CDR1 as SGHRS and CDR2 as YFSETQ. Trimming left V 2 bases short and J 0 bases short, with 13 bases between. The CDR3 is 16 residues long.

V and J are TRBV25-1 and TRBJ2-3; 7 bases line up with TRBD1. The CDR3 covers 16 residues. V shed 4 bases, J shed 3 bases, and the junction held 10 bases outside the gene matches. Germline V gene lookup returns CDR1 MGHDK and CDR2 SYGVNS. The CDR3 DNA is TGTGCCAGCAGTGGAAGGGGGCAAGAGGGGACAGATACGCAGTATTTT. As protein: CASSGRGQEGTDTQYF.

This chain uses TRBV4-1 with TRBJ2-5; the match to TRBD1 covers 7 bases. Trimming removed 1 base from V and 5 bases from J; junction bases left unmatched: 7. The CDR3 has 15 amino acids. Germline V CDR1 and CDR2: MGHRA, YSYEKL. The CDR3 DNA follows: TGCGCCAGCAGCCAAGCCCCAGCACAGGGGGAGACCCAGTACTTC. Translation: CASSQAPAQGETQYF.

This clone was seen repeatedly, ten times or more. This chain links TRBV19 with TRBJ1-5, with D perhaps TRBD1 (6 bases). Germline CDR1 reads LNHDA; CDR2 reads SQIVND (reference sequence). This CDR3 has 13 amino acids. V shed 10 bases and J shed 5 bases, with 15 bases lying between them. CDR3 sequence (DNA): TGTGCCACCAGAGGGACAAATTATCAGCCCCAGCATTTT. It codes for CATRGTNYQPQHF.

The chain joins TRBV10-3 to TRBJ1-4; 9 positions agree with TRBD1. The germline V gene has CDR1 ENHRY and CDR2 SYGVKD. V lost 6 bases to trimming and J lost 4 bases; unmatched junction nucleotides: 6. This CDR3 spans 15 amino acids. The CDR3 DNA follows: TGTGCCATCAGCCCCTCGACAGGGGGTAATGAAAAACTGTTTTTT. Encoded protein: CAISPSTGGNEKLFF.

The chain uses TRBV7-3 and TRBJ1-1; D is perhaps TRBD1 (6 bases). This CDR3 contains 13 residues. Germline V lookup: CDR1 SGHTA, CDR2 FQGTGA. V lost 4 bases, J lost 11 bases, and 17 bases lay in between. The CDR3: CASSSLDRSWAFF. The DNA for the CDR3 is TGTGCCAGCAGCTCCCTAGACAGGAGTTGGGCTTTCTTT.

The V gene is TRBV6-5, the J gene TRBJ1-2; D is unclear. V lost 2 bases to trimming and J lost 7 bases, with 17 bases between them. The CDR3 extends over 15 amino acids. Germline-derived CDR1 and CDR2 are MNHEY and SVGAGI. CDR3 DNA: TGTGCCAGCAGTTACGATAGTACCCAAACGGGTGGCTACACCTTC. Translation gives CASSYDSTQTGGYTF.

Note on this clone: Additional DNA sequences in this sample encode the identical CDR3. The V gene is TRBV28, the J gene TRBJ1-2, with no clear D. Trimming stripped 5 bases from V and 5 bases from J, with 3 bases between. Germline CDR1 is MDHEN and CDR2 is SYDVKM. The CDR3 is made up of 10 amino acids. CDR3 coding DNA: TGTGCCAGCAGTCTTTATGGCTACACCTTC. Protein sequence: CASSLYGYTF.

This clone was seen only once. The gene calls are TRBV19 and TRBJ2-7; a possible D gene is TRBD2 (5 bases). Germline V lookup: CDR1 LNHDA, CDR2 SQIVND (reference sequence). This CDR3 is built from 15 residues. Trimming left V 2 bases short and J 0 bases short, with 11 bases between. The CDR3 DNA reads TGTGCCAGTAGTATATGGACTGGCGGCTCCTACGAGCAGTACTTC. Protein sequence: CASSIWTGGSYEQYF.